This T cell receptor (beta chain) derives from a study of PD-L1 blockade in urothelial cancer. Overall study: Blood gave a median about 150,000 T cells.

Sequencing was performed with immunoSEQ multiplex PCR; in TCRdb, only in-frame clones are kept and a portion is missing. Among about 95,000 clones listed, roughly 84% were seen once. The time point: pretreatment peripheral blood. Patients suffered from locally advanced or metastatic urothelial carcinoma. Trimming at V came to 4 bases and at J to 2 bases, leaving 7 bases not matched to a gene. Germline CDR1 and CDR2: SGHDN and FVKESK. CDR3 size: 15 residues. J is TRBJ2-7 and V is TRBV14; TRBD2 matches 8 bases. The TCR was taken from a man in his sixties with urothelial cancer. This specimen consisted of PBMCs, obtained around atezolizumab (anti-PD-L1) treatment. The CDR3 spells CASSLRDGGAYEQYF. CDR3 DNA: TGTGCCAGCAGCCTCCGGGACGGGGGGGCCTACGAGCAGTACTTC.